This TCR beta chain was profiled in a study of blood T cell repertoires in COVID-19 (dated by TCRdb to 2020 to 2022). For context, the study as a whole: Collaborator samples came from the United States, Italy and Spain and covered acute and convalescent phases of COVID-19. The material from the prospective study consisted of cDNA or gDNA derived from T cells, B-cell-depleted T cells, or PBMCs. Subjects who had been exposed to COVID-19, were actively infected with it, or had recovered from it provided the deeply sampled blood TCRbeta repertoires that made up the dataset. A freely available public database, intended as a resource for researchers studying the immune response to SARS-CoV-2, is where the repertoires were released. Samples were obtained from the ongoing ImmuneRACE study (first 160 participants) and from 1,254 subjects provided by 6 global collaborators. A de-identified subject ID, COVID-19 status, age in years and sex were almost always included in the sample metadata. Where HLA class I and class II types were available, the types were taken from metadata supplied by the sample provider, not from assay-based typing. Overall study results and their limits: The amount of clinical and demographic metadata varied by source and participant and was provided uncurated.

For this clone: Its antigen is not yet known. Per-nucleotide qualities are absent, and no much larger clonotype sits a single base away.

The junction carries 15 bases between V and J, which are trimmed by 0 bases and 3 bases respectively. Taken from the germline V gene, the CDR1 and CDR2 loops are LGHNA and YNFKEQ. Measured from the cysteine to the phenylalanine, the CDR3 is 16 residues long. Only the CDR3 region is kept as DNA, spanning 48 bases read in frame from base 1. TCRbeta CDR3 regions were amplified from genomic DNA using the immunoSEQ Assay, a bias-controlled multiplex PCR. Under the source paper's analysis protocol: The number of nucleated cells in each sample was estimated from the amplification of reference gene primers within the assay. To quantify the absolute abundance of each unique TCRbeta CDR3 rearrangement, sequence reads were collapsed and filtered. For each sample, productive Simpson clonality was calculated as the square root of Simpson's diversity index over productive rearrangements. The table comes from immuneACCESS by way of TCRdb, which keeps in-frame sequences with V and J called. Part of the clones is missing from these tables; in studies checked, under half for an unresolved V gene and the rest for unknown reasons. V and J calls and clone size are copied from that table; D and trimming were computed from the DNA. The table for this sample lists approximately 450,000 clones; roughly 89% of them were counted only once. Of the sample, 4% to 5.5% is held by the ten largest clones.

Whole blood was collected in K2EDTA tubes by collaborating institutions according to the institutions' own protocols. For TCRbeta analysis, collaborators shipped samples as frozen whole blood, isolated PBMCs, or DNA extracted from either of those sample types. This receptor was identified in a woman in her thirties with acute or convalescent COVID-19. Sample: peripheral blood. The V and J segments used are TRBV4-2 and TRBJ2-7, and perhaps TRBD2 as D gene, on 6 matching bases. The DNA sequence reads TGTGCCAGCAGCCAAGATTCCGGCGGGGCCAACTACGAGCAGTACTTC. The translation is CASSQDSGGANYEQYF.